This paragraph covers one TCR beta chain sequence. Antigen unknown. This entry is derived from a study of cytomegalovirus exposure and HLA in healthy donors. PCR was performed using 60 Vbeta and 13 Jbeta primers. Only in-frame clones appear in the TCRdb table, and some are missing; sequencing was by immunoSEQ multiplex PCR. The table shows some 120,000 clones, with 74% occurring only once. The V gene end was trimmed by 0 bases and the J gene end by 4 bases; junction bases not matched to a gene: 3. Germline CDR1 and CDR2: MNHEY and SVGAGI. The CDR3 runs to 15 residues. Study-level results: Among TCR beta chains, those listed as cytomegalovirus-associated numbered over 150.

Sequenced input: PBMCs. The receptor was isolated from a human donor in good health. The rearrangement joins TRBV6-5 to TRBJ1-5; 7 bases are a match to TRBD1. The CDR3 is CASSYSRDRNQPQHF. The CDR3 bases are TGTGCCAGCAGTTACTCGCGGGACAGAAATCAGCCCCAGCATTTT.